The clone carrying this TCR beta chain appeared a few times. The antigen remains unidentified. Expressed TCRB transcripts got sequenced, as all isolated RNA was reverse transcribed. Sequencing was performed with immunoSEQ multiplex PCR; in TCRdb, only in-frame clones are kept and a portion is missing. The sample has some 200,000 clones; about a tenth are singletons. The entry originates in a study of beta chain features in type 1 diabetes. Germline loops: CDR1 MNHEY, CDR2 SMNVEV (reference sequence). The CDR3 covers 15 residues. The ends were cut back, 4 bases at V and 0 bases at J, with 10 bases in the middle. One heparinised draw, averaging about 110 mL, was taken per donor. Cell sorting via CD45RO/CCR7/CD25/CD127/CD95/CD27 was performed to obtain CD4+ naive, central memory, regulatory and stem cell-like memory cells. Overall study results and limits: Any role of HLA type in TCRB rearrangement remained unresolved here. Using cDNA template may skew counts toward highly expressing activated cells.

The chain carries TRBV27 and TRBJ2-1; D call uncertain. The source is a man younger than 30 in good health. The material sequenced was central memory CD4+ T cells from blood. The CDR3 DNA sequence: TGTGCCAGCAGTTACCTGATGGGCTCCTACAATGAGCAGTTCTTC. Its protein is CASSYLMGSYNEQFF.